This entry lists 27 T cell receptor beta chains sequenced from one sample in a study of neoadjuvant anti-PD-1 for oral cavity cancer (dated by TCRdb to about 2021). In light of the paper, this sample's time point label describes: before neoadjuvant nivolumab. Libraries were built with the immunoSEQ multiplex PCR assay. TCRdb limited this immuneACCESS table to in-frame rearrangements with V and J called. A share of clones is missing; checked studies link under half to unresolved V genes, and the rest is unexplained. The sample table records 55,000 to 80,000 clones; more than 70% of these occur just once. The ten top clones hold around 3.7% of the sample. Sequencing was performed on PBMCs, taken before nivolumab (anti-PD-1) treatment. These receptors all stem from a person aged 40 to 85 with oral cavity squamous cell carcinoma.

This clone was counted only a few times. The J gene is TRBJ2-7, the V gene TRBV6-1; no clear D. Germline V CDR1 and CDR2: MNHNS, SASEGT. There are 11 residues in the CDR3. With 8 bases removed from V and 4 bases from J, the gap between germline ends came to 9 bases. The CDR3 region has the DNA TGTGCCAGCTTAACCCATTACGAGCAGTACTTC. Protein sequence: CASLTHYEQYF.

This chain connects TRBV25-1 to TRBJ1-4; TRBD1 is a possible D gene (6 bases). Germline CDR1 and CDR2: MGHDK and SYGVNS. The CDR3 has 14 amino acids. Trimming left V 3 bases short and J 4 bases short, with 9 bases between. The CDR3 loop is CASSDDRNNEKLFF. CDR3 nucleotide sequence: TGTGCCAGCAGTGACGACAGGAATAATGAAAAACTGTTTTTT.

The chain couples TRBV30 to TRBJ2-3; D remains unclear. Per germline, CDR1 GTSNPN and CDR2 SVGIG (reference sequence). The CDR3 consists of 14 residues. V lost 1 base to trimming and J lost 0 bases, with 8 bases between them. CDR3 sequence (DNA): TGTGCCTGGAGTGGGGCAACTAGCACAGATACGCAGTATTTT. Protein sequence: CAWSGATSTDTQYF. Full variable domain (missing parts from reference TRBV30 and TRBJ2-3): SQTIHQWPATLVQPVGSPLSLECTVEGTSNPNLYWYRQAAGRGLQLLFYSVGIGQISSEVPQNLSASRPQDRQFILSSKKLLLSDSGFYLCAWSGATSTDTQYFGPGTRLTVL.

The genes are TRBV6-1 and TRBJ1-2; the D gene is possibly TRBD1 (5 bases). V lost 6 bases to trimming and J lost 5 bases, with 13 bases between them. This CDR3 is 13 amino acids long. The V gene's germline CDR1 is MNHNS and CDR2 SASEGT. CDR3 in DNA: TGTGCCAGCAGCCGGGACCTATGGTATGGCTACACCTTC. Translating it yields CASSRDLWYGYTF.

The chain uses TRBV6-1 and TRBJ2-5; 13 bases line up with TRBD2. This CDR3 comprises 15 residues. Germline loops: CDR1 MNHNS, CDR2 SASEGT. V trimming: 4 bases; J trimming: 2 bases; junction bases outside the gene matches: 1. CDR3 sequence: CASSGGLAGQETQYF. CDR3 nucleotides: TGTGCCAGCAGTGGGGGACTAGCGGGACAAGAGACCCAGTACTTC.

The chain is built from TRBV7-2 and TRBJ2-7; the D is unclear. V lost 2 bases and J 6 bases, leaving 14 bases between the germline ends. Germline V lookup: CDR1 SGHTA, CDR2 FQGNSA. This CDR3 has 14 residues. Here the CDR3 reads CASSLTVTASEQYF. CDR3 sequence (DNA): TGTGCCAGCAGCTTAACCGTAACGGCTAGCGAGCAGTACTTC.

This clone was seen once. This sequence joins TRBV6-1 and TRBJ2-1; 8 bases are a match to TRBD2. The CDR3 extends over 12 amino acids. With V trimmed by 5 bases and J by 9 bases, 3 bases remained unmatched. Germline CDR1 and CDR2: MNHNS and SASEGT. The CDR3 reads CASSPGLVEQFF. For the CDR3, the DNA is TGTGCCAGCAGTCCGGGACTAGTTGAGCAGTTCTTC.

V and J are TRBV7-9 and TRBJ2-5; D is perhaps TRBD2 (6 bases). Germline CDR1 and CDR2: SEHNR and FQNEAQ (reference sequence). This CDR3 comprises 17 residues. V shed 0 bases and J shed 2 bases, with 16 bases lying between them. The CDR3 nucleotides read TGTGCCAGCAGCTTAGCAAACCCGGGACTCCGTCAAGAGACCCAGTACTTC. As protein: CASSLANPGLRQETQYF.

This chain joins TRBV9 and TRBJ1-2; 9 bases fit TRBD1. Trimming cost V 4 bases and J 7 bases; bases outside gene matches: 11. The CDR3 loop spans 15 amino acids. The V gene's germline CDR1 is SGDLS and CDR2 YYNGEE. The CDR3 sequence is CASSPHRGRGGGYTF. CDR3 DNA sequence: TGTGCCAGCAGCCCTCACAGGGGGCGCGGGGGTGGCTACACCTTC.

The chain joins TRBV5-6 to TRBJ1-3; D is ambiguous. V shed 4 bases and J shed 0 bases, with 11 bases lying between them. The length of the CDR3 is 15 residues. Germline assignment: CDR1 SGHDT and CDR2 YYEEEE. CDR3 amino acids: CASSRTGSSGNTIYF. As DNA, the CDR3 is TGTGCCAGCAGCAGAACTGGCAGCTCTGGAAACACCATATATTTT. Full variable domain (outside the CDR3, taken from reference TRBV5-6 and TRBJ1-3): DAGVTQSPTHLIKTRGQQVTLRCSPKSGHDTVSWYQQALGQGPQFIFQYYEEEERQRGNFPDRFSGHQFPNYSSELNVNALLLGDSALYLCASSRTGSSGNTIYFGEGSWLTVV.

This clone was observed a single time. The genes are TRBV4-1 and TRBJ1-6; 10 bases map to TRBD1. This CDR3 region has 15 residues. V lost 6 bases and J lost 9; bases outside the gene matches: 8. In germline, CDR1 is MGHRA, CDR2 YSYEKL. CDR3 protein: CASSREGQGISPLHF. The CDR3 coding sequence is TGCGCCAGCAGTCGAGAGGGACAGGGGATTTCACCCCTCCACTTT.

The chain links TRBV5-1 to TRBJ2-7; weak D call: TRBD2 (6 bases). V gave up 4 bases and J gave up 7 bases, with 24 bases separating them. Germline CDR1 reads SGHRS; CDR2 reads YFSETQ. The CDR3 runs to 16 residues. CDR3 sequence reads: CASSLPAVAGHEEQYF. DNA for the CDR3: TGCGCCAGCAGCCTCCCTGCTGTCGCGGGGCATGAGGAGCAGTACTTC.

This chain joins TRBV30 and TRBJ1-1; unclear D gene. This CDR3 has 13 residues. V was cut by 3 bases and J by 4 bases, with 12 bases left in between. CDR1 GTSNPN and CDR2 SVGIG come from the germline V gene (reference sequence). CDR3 nucleotides: TGTGCCTGGAGGGAAGGGCGGGCCACTGAAGCTTTCTTT. It translates to CAWREGRATEAFF.

The J gene is TRBJ1-5, the V gene TRBV2; D unresolved. CDR3 length: 15 amino acids. V was clipped by 5 bases and J by 4 bases, with 15 bases between them. Germline V lookup: CDR1 SNHLY, CDR2 FYNNEI. The CDR3 here is CASSPAGRANQPQHF. CDR3 nucleotides: TGTGCCAGCAGTCCCGCCGGGAGGGCTAATCAGCCCCAGCATTTT.

V gene TRBV5-1 combines with J gene TRBJ2-7, with a weak D call TRBD2 (5 bases). The CDR3 totals 16 residues. Germline V CDR1 and CDR2: SGHRS, YFSETQ. The V gene lost 0 bases and the J gene lost 4 bases, with 17 bases spanning the gap. CDR3 DNA: TGCGCCAGCAGCTTGGGTGGCAGCGGTGGCGGATACGAGCAGTACTTC. Encoded protein: CASSLGGSGGGYEQYF.

The chain combines TRBV27 with TRBJ1-2; TRBD1 matches 7 bases. This CDR3 contains 13 residues. Germline CDR1 is MNHEY and CDR2 is SMNVEV (reference sequence). Trimming cost V 6 bases and J 8 bases; bases outside gene matches: 9. In DNA form, the CDR3 reads TGTGCCAGCAGCCCGACAGGGCATCAGGGCTACACCTTC. This sequence encodes CASSPTGHQGYTF.

This chain connects TRBV9 to TRBJ1-4, with 8 bases matching TRBD1. Per the germline V gene, CDR1 is SGDLS and CDR2 is YYNGEE. This CDR3 spans 15 amino acids. V dropped 3 bases and J dropped 6; count of bases not matched to a gene: 7. The CDR3 loop reads CASSGYQGAHEKLFF. The CDR3 bases are TGTGCCAGCAGCGGCTACCAGGGGGCGCATGAAAAACTGTTTTTT.

This sequence joins TRBV30 and TRBJ2-5; 12 bases map to TRBD1. After removal of 0 bases from V and 6 bases from J, the junction contained 5 bases not matched to a gene. Germline V lookup: CDR1 GTSNPN, CDR2 SVGIG (reference sequence). The CDR3 sequence is 15 residues long. The CDR3 sequence is CAWSVGTGGGKTQYF. CDR3 sequence (DNA): TGTGCCTGGAGTGTCGGGACAGGGGGCGGGAAGACCCAGTACTTC.

J is TRBJ1-5 and V is TRBV5-5; possible D gene TRBD1, 6 bases. Trimming took 2 bases from V and 4 from J, leaving 10 bases between them. CDR1 and CDR2 (germline): SGHKS, YYEKEE (reference sequence). The CDR3 has 14 amino acids. CDR3: CASSLGGQNQPQHF. The CDR3 coding sequence is TGTGCCAGCAGCTTAGGTGGACAGAATCAGCCCCAGCATTTT.

This clone was seen only a few times. The chain uses TRBV11-2 and TRBJ2-7, with 13 bases matching TRBD2. The germline gives CDR1 SGHAT, CDR2 FQNNGV. Trimming removed 5 bases from V and 4 bases from J; junction bases left unmatched: 14. The CDR3 covers 18 residues. The CDR3 nucleotides read TGTGCCAGCAGCCCCCTTTACCGGACTAGCGGGAGATCTTACGAGCAGTACTTC. As protein: CASSPLYRTSGRSYEQYF.

The chain has TRBV2 and TRBJ2-4; the match to TRBD1 covers 12 bases. This CDR3 contains 16 residues. Trimming at V came to 6 bases and at J to 3 bases, leaving 6 bases not matched to a gene. Per germline, CDR1 SNHLY and CDR2 FYNNEI. Written as DNA, the CDR3 is TGTGCCAGCAGAGGGACAGGGGGCTTGGTCAAAAACATTCAGTACTTC. Protein sequence: CASRGTGGLVKNIQYF. Full variable domain (remainder filled in from reference TRBV2 and TRBJ2-4): EPEVTQTPSHQVTQMGQEVILRCVPISNHLYFYWYRQILGQKVEFLVSFYNNEISEKSEIFDDQFSVERPDGSNFTLKIRSTKLEDSAMYFCASRGTGGLVKNIQYFGAGTRLSVL.

The V gene is TRBV19, the J gene TRBJ1-5; 7 bases match TRBD1. The length of the CDR3 is 14 residues. Germline V lookup: CDR1 LNHDA, CDR2 SQIVND (reference sequence). V trimming: 11 bases; J trimming: 4 bases; junction bases outside the gene matches: 11. CDR3 sequence reads: CAGKRTGENQPQHF. CDR3 DNA sequence: TGTGCCGGCAAAAGGACAGGAGAGAATCAGCCCCAGCATTTT.

V gene TRBV7-3 combines with J gene TRBJ2-2; 7 bases are a match to TRBD1. Germline values: CDR1 SGHTA, CDR2 FQGTGA. This CDR3 has 15 amino acids. With 5 bases clipped from V and 4 bases from J, the junction kept 7 bases outside the gene matches. This CDR3 reads CASSTRTGGTGELFF. The CDR3 DNA is TGTGCCAGCAGCACTAGGACAGGCGGCACCGGGGAGCTGTTTTTT.

The chain links TRBV19 to TRBJ2-7; D is perhaps TRBD1 or TRBD2 (6 bases each). Trimming took 7 bases from V and 5 from J, leaving 18 bases between them. This CDR3 comprises 14 residues. Germline lookup yields CDR1 LNHDA and CDR2 SQIVND (reference sequence). Here the CDR3 reads CASNLGGMSNEQYF. The CDR3 DNA sequence: TGTGCCAGTAACTTGGGGGGCATGTCTAACGAGCAGTACTTC.

V gene TRBV6-1 combines with J gene TRBJ2-7; 8 bases agree with TRBD1. The germline gives CDR1 MNHNS, CDR2 SASEGT. This CDR3 comprises 15 residues. V lost 4 bases and J lost 2; bases outside the gene matches: 7. The CDR3, as DNA: TGTGCCAGCAGTGGTGGACCGGGACAGGCCTACGAGCAGTACTTC. This encodes CASSGGPGQAYEQYF.

The chain has TRBV5-1 and TRBJ1-4; 8 bases are a match to TRBD1. The germline V gene encodes CDR1 SGHRS and CDR2 YFSETQ. V lost 6 bases and J lost 0; bases outside the gene matches: 4. The CDR3 runs 15 residues. Here the CDR3 reads CASMGQAATNEKLFF. CDR3 coding DNA: TGCGCCAGCATGGGACAGGCTGCAACTAATGAAAAACTGTTTTTT.

The J gene is TRBJ2-7, the V gene TRBV28; D unresolved. The CDR3 covers 14 residues. Germline V lookup: CDR1 MDHEN, CDR2 SYDVKM. Trimming took off 8 bases at V and 7 bases at J, with 21 bases between the two ends. CDR3 loop: CASGNPVPGREQYF. In nucleotides, the CDR3 is TGTGCCAGCGGGAACCCCGTCCCGGGCAGGGAGCAGTACTTC.